Described below is a single TCR beta chain sequence and its context. The record originates from a study of long-term antiretroviral therapy in people with HIV. This CDR3 has 14 residues. V was clipped by 5 bases and J by 5 bases; unmatched bases: 7. Germline CDR1 and CDR2: SGHTA and FQGTGA. The authors ran the immunoSEQ assay, v3.0, at survey level. The protocol was immunoSEQ multiplex PCR, while the TCRdb copy is restricted to in-frame clones and leaves out a portion. The sample lists some 22,000 clones; about 82% were seen once. The sequencing here drew on unsorted PBMCs, taken roughly 4 years after starting antiretroviral therapy. The receptor comes from a man between 18 and 35 years old with HIV. The chain carries TRBV7-3 and TRBJ2-5; 8 nucleotides line up with TRBD2. CDR3 nucleotides: TGTGCCAGCAGCCCGGACGGGGGGGAGGAGACCCAGTACTTC. Translated, it gives CASSPDGGEETQYF. The full variable domain, in which reference TRBV7-3 and TRBJ2-5 provide the parts outside the CDR3, is GAGVSQTPSNKVTEKGKYVELRCDPISGHTALYWYRQSLGQGPEFLIYFQGTGAADDSGLPNDRFFAVRPEGSVSTLKIQRTERGDSAVYLCASSPDGGEETQYFGPGTRLLVL.